A selection of T cell receptor beta chains follows, all from one sample in a study of T cell responses to AZD1222 COVID-19 vaccine. TCRdb keeps only in-frame clones here, not all; method: immunoSEQ multiplex PCR. Among some 200,000 clones listed, around 92% were seen once. Sequencing used peripheral blood, obtained on day 0 of AZD1222 vaccination. Source of these receptors: an adult in good health. CDR3s include the opening cysteine and the closing phenylalanine or tryptophan. A D gene is named only where the DNA matches it firmly.

>TRBV24-1|TRBJ2-2|TRBD1
CATSDFSGQGAYGELFF
TGTGCCACCAGTGATTTTTCGGGACAGGGGGCCTACGGGGAGCTGTTTTTT
>TRBV28|TRBJ1-2|-
CASSFSDFGYTF
TGTGCCAGCAGTTTTTCAGATTTCGGCTACACCTTC
>TRBV10-3|TRBJ1-1|TRBD1
CAISGTGVTEAFF
TGTGCCATCAGTGGGACAGGGGTTACTGAAGCTTTCTTT
>TRBV6-1|TRBJ1-3|-
CASSVNTPDSGNTIYF
TGTGCCAGCAGTGTAAATACACCAGACTCTGGAAACACCATATATTTT
>TRBV6-5|TRBJ1-4|TRBD1
CASRDRGGNEKLFF
TGTGCCAGCAGAGACAGGGGTGGAAATGAAAAACTGTTTTTT
>TRBV5-6|TRBJ1-6|-
CASSASTVSSYNSPLHF
TGTGCCAGCAGCGCCTCGACAGTAAGCTCCTATAATTCACCCCTCCACTTT
>TRBV19|TRBJ1-2|-
CASSRQGDPRTGYTF
TGTGCCAGTAGTCGTCAAGGGGACCCCCGGACGGGCTACACCTTC
>TRBV7-2|TRBJ1-5|-
CASSLGSRSNQPQHF
TGTGCCAGCAGCTTAGGGTCACGGAGCAATCAGCCCCAGCATTTT
>TRBV19|TRBJ1-1|-
CASSIGQRNTEAFF
TGTGCCAGTAGTATAGGACAGAGGAACACTGAAGCTTTCTTT
>TRBV19|TRBJ2-3|TRBD1
CASSSGTGQITDTQYF
TGTGCCAGTAGCTCCGGGACAGGACAGATCACAGATACGCAGTATTTT
>TRBV14|TRBJ1-2|-
CASSLLRGEVTF
TGTGCCAGCAGCCTCCTGCGGGGGGAGGTGACCTTC
>TRBV4-1|TRBJ2-1|TRBD2
CASSDGLAGGYNEQFF
TGCGCCAGCAGCGACGGACTAGCGGGAGGGTACAATGAGCAGTTCTTC
>TRBV7-2|TRBJ1-2|-
CASSQQYGYTF
TGTGCCAGCAGCCAGCAGTATGGCTACACCTTC
>TRBV6-5|TRBJ2-5|-
CASSFTGRETQYF
TGTGCCAGCAGTTTCACAGGGAGAGAGACCCAGTACTTC
>TRBV19|TRBJ1-1|-
CASSTNQAGGEEAFF
TGTGCCAGTAGTACCAACCAAGCGGGGGGGGAAGAAGCTTTCTTT